Below, one TCR beta chain is given with its context. The data stem from a study of OX40 agonist ivuxolimab in advanced cancers. Looking at the study overall: Patients received the agonistic anti-OX40 (CD134) antibody ivuxolimab. Participants averaged approximately 60 years of age (range roughly 23 to 90) and were around 83% male. Three individuals attained partial responses, comprising one hepatocellular carcinoma case and two cutaneous melanoma cases.

The CDR3 is 18 residues long. CDR1 SGHDT and CDR2 YYEEEE come from the germline V gene. The V segment lost 2 bases and the J segment 7 bases; nucleotides outside the gene matches: 9. This table comes from immunoSEQ multiplex PCR, and its TCRdb copy is limited to in-frame clones, with some not included. The sample lists around 82,000 clones, roughly nine tenths occurring once. This clonotype originated in an adult with an advanced solid tumor such as melanoma, head and neck, liver or kidney cancer. The chain carries TRBV5-6 and TRBJ2-2; 15 nucleotides match TRBD2. This specimen consisted of CD4+ or CD8+ T cells sorted from blood, obtained in a trial of the OX40 agonist ivuxolimab. The CDR3 reads CASSFKSGLAGGIGELFF. CDR3 DNA sequence: TGTGCCAGCAGCTTTAAGTCGGGACTAGCGGGAGGAATCGGGGAGCTGTTTTTT. The whole variable domain, filled in from reference TRBV5-6 and TRBJ2-2, reads DAGVTQSPTHLIKTRGQQVTLRCSPKSGHDTVSWYQQALGQGPQFIFQYYEEEERQRGNFPDRFSGHQFPNYSSELNVNALLLGDSALYLCASSFKSGLAGGIGELFFGEGSRLTVL.